Shown below are 9 T cell receptor beta chains from a single sample sequenced in a study of metastatic and nonmetastatic thyroid tumors. Among the patients, none had received any treatment before thyroid surgery. MiXCR was used by TCRdb to re-call the PCR reads. The table shows about 4,100 clones, with around a third occurring only once. The sequenced sample consisted of adjacent normal tissue. The receptors derive from a male donor with papillary thyroid cancer or a benign thyroid nodule (not recorded which). Some clones in this sample may be carry-over from other donors' samples.

This chain links TRBV27 with TRBJ2-1; TRBD2 matches 9 bases. CDR3 length: 19 residues. J was trimmed by 3 bases and V by 5 bases; bases with no gene match: 17. CDR1 MNHEY and CDR2 SMNVEV come from the germline V gene (reference sequence). Here the CDR3 reads CASSPLGGGWTSVYNEQFF. The DNA of the CDR3 is TGTGCCAGCAGTCCTTTAGGTGGTGGTTGGACTAGCGTCTACAATGAGCAGTTCTTC.

This clone was detected a few times. The rearrangement joins TRBV11-2 to TRBJ2-2; 12 nucleotides align to TRBD2. Trimming cost V 2 bases and J 6 bases; bases outside gene matches: 13. This CDR3 comprises 19 residues. Germline-derived CDR1 and CDR2 are SGHAT and FQNNGV. The CDR3 loop is CASSLYPTSGSSGSGELFF. The CDR3 DNA sequence: TGTGCCAGCAGCTTATACCCGACTAGCGGGAGTTCTGGTTCCGGGGAGCTGTTTTTT.

V gene TRBV18 combines with J gene TRBJ1-2; maybe TRBD1 (6 bases). Trimming removed 2 bases from V and 8 bases from J, with 18 bases in between. This CDR3 contains 15 residues. Germline V gene data show CDR1 as KGHSH and CDR2 as LQKENI. This chain's CDR3 is CASSPYITGQEGYTF. For the CDR3, the DNA is TGTGCCAGCTCACCATATATAACGGGACAAGAGGGCTACACCTTC.

This chain joins TRBV6-5 and TRBJ2-1; D is possibly TRBD1 (5 bases). The CDR3 covers 13 residues. V was pared by 0 bases and J by 9 bases, with 9 bases between. Germline CDR1 MNHEY, CDR2 SVGAGI. CDR3 residues: CASSYSFQGEQFF. Here the CDR3 DNA reads TGTGCCAGCAGTTACTCCTTTCAGGGTGAGCAGTTCTTC.

This clone ranks as large. The CDR3 bases are TGTGCCAGCAGTCTCCGGGACAAGACCGGGGAGCTGTTTTTT. This translates into CASSLRDKTGELFF. The V gene is TRBV28, the J gene TRBJ2-2, with D maybe TRBD1 (6 bases). V dropped 5 bases and J dropped 5 bases, with 12 bases sitting between them. The CDR3 is made up of 14 amino acids. Germline CDR1 is MDHEN and CDR2 is SYDVKM.

V is TRBV28 and J is TRBJ1-6; no reliable D call. From germline, CDR1 is MDHEN and CDR2 SYDVKM. The CDR3 sequence is 15 residues long. With 5 bases removed from V and 4 bases from J, the gap between germline ends came to 12 bases. CDR3 DNA: TGTGCCAGCAGTACCGGGCCCGTTTATAATTCACCCCTCCACTTT. It is translated as CASSTGPVYNSPLHF.

DNA of the CDR3: TGTGCCAGCAGCTTAGGGGTAGACACCTATGGCTACACCTTC. It yields the protein CASSLGVDTYGYTF. This sequence joins TRBV7-3 and TRBJ1-2; D unclear. Per germline, CDR1 SGHTA and CDR2 FQGTGA. V lost 2 bases, J lost 4 bases, and 11 bases lay in between. This CDR3 region has 14 residues.

The chain carries TRBV5-1 and TRBJ1-2, with 8 bases lining up with TRBD1. Trimming cost V 4 bases and J 6 bases; bases outside gene matches: 11. There are 15 residues in the CDR3. In germline, CDR1 is SGHRS, CDR2 YFSETQ. The chain's CDR3 is CASSLTSTGEDGYTF. The CDR3 bases are TGCGCCAGCAGCCTCACGTCGACAGGGGAGGATGGCTACACCTTC.

The CDR3 DNA reads as TGTGCCAGCAGTGAAAGATCTCCTGGACGCCTTAACACTGAAGCTTTCTTT. Its protein is CASSERSPGRLNTEAFF. This chain connects TRBV6-1 to TRBJ1-1; no clear D. V was clipped by 2 bases and J by 2 bases, with 18 bases between them. CDR3 size: 17 residues. From germline, CDR1 is MNHNS and CDR2 SASEGT.